A selection of T cell receptor beta chains follows, all from one sample in a study of long-term antiretroviral therapy in people with HIV. Produced via immunoSEQ multiplex PCR; TCRdb's table is partial and in-frame only. The repertoire holds 20,000 or so clones, with roughly four fifths as singletons. The source material was unsorted PBMCs, sampled 4.4 years after starting antiretroviral therapy. The receptors originated from a young man with HIV. Both conserved end residues are part of each CDR3. A D gene is named only where the DNA matches it firmly. Part of the rows lack a size; the others show once, few, many or a class for expanded clones.

NA	TRBV6-1	TRBJ2-7	TRBD2	TGTGCCAGCAGTGAACTAGCGGGGAGCTCCTACGAGCAGTACTTC	CASSELAGSSYEQYF
NA	TRBV28	TRBJ2-7	TRBD1	TGTGCCAGCAGTTTACACGGGACAGGGAATTTGGAGTACTTC	CASSLHGTGNLEYF
NA	TRBV27	TRBJ1-2	NA	TGTGCCAGCAGTTTATCTGGGATCTATGGCTACACCTTC	CASSLSGIYGYTF
NA	TRBV9	TRBJ2-1	TRBD2	TGTGCCAGCGGGGGCGGGGGGACCTCCTACAATGAGCAGTTCTTC	CASGGGGTSYNEQFF
NA	TRBV18	TRBJ1-1	NA	TGTGCCAGCTCACCAGGGGCGACGAACACTGAAGCTTTCTTT	CASSPGATNTEAFF
NA	TRBV28	TRBJ2-2	NA	TGTGCCAGCAGTTCCTCGGGGTACACCGGGGAGCTGTTTTTT	CASSSSGYTGELFF
NA	TRBV19	TRBJ2-5	NA	TGTGCCAGTAGTATGAGTACTTCGTACCAAGAGACCCAGTACTTC	CASSMSTSYQETQYF
large	TRBV7-9	TRBJ1-2	TRBD1	TGTGCCAGCAGCCCCGTAACAGGGGTCTATGGCTACACCTTC	CASSPVTGVYGYTF
NA	TRBV4-1	TRBJ1-1	NA	TGCGCCAGCAGTTTTTTAACAGGGAGCCCTGAAGCTTTCTTT	CASSFLTGSPEAFF
NA	TRBV18	TRBJ2-7	TRBD1	TGTGCCAGCTCACCCAGGGGGTCATCCTACGAGCAGTACTTC	CASSPRGSSYEQYF
NA	TRBV28	TRBJ1-4	NA	TGTGCCAGCAGTTTAACGGGAGTTCGGGAAAAACTGTTTTTT	CASSLTGVREKLFF
NA	TRBV7-9	TRBJ2-1	NA	TGTGCCAGCAGCTTCAGGGAAGAGGGGACCTACAATGAGCAGTTCTTC	CASSFREEGTYNEQFF
NA	TRBV27	TRBJ2-1	NA	TGTGCCAGCAGTTCAAGCGGGTACCCGAACAATGAGCAGTTCTTC	CASSSSGYPNNEQFF
NA	TRBV18	TRBJ2-3	NA	TGTGCCAGCTCAACACAGGTTCCAGATACGCAGTATTTT	CASSTQVPDTQYF